This T cell receptor beta chain was sequenced in a study of blood T cell repertoires in COVID-19. In its sample, this clone was seen once. V was trimmed by 5 bases and J by 2 bases, leaving 13 bases between them. This CDR3 has 14 amino acids. In germline, CDR1 is GTSNPN, CDR2 SVGIG (reference sequence). Profiling relied on immunoSEQ multiplex PCR, and the TCRdb table lists in-frame clones only, not all of them. The repertoire holds 90,000 to 100,000 clones, with roughly nine tenths as singletons. The chain links TRBV30 to TRBJ2-1; D uncertain. The TCR originated in a man between 60 and 75 years old with COVID-19, enrolled during active disease. The sample comprised peripheral blood. The CDR3 is CAWSYSFPYNEQFF. The CDR3 DNA reads TGTGCCTGGTCCTACTCGTTCCCCTACAATGAGCAGTTCTTC. Looking up the rest from reference TRBV30 and TRBJ2-1 gives the full variable domain: SQTIHQWPATLVQPVGSPLSLECTVEGTSNPNLYWYRQAAGRGLQLLFYSVGIGQISSEVPQNLSASRPQDRQFILSSKKLLLSDSGFYLCAWSYSFPYNEQFFGPGTRLTVL.